This T cell receptor (beta chain) was retrieved from a study of vaccination and CD4 T cells after COVID-19. Study details: SARS-CoV-2 positivity in convalescent patients was established by nasal swab PCR; eight or nine had mild and one severe disease. Samples after vaccination came a median 72 days past dose two, ranging 14 to 241.

Sequenced with the Oncomine TCR Beta short-read assay was DNA taken from cultured CD4+ T cells. A single record per CDR3 protein comes from TCRdb applying MiXCR to the PCR reads. Of 15,000 or so distinct CDR3 sequences listed, roughly two fifths are singletons. On this clonotype: Antigen specificity is unknown.

Indicated treatment: approximately 9-day PBMC culture with coronavirus spike peptide pools or control peptides (ViraFEST assay). ViraFEST relied on peptide pools to expand antigen-specific T cells; the TCRs were sequenced afterward. This sequence originates from a human donor who had recovered from COVID-19. Sequences were derived from CD4+ T cells from blood, cultured in vitro, sampled before SARS-CoV-2 vaccination.

The chain's CDR3 is CSVATGGRTEAFF. The CDR3 DNA sequence: TGCAGCGTAGCGACAGGGGGCCGAACTGAAGCTTTCTTT. This rearrangement joins TRBV29-1 to TRBJ1-1; TRBD1 matches at 10 bases. CDR1 and CDR2 (germline): SQVTM, ANQGSEA. The CDR3 has 13 residues. V lost 6 bases and J lost 5; bases outside the gene matches: 6.